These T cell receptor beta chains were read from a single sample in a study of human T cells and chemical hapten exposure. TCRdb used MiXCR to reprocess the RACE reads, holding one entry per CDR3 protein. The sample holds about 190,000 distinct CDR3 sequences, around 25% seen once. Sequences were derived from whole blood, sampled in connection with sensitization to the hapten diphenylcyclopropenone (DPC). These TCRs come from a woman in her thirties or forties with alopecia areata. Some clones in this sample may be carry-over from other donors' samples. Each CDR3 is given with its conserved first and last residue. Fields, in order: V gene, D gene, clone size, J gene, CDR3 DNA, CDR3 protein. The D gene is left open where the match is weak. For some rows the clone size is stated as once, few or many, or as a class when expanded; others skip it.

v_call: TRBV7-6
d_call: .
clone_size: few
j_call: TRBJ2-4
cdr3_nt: TGTGCCAGCAGCTTAGGGGGGCGAGAAAACATTCAGTACTTC
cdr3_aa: CASSLGGRENIQYF

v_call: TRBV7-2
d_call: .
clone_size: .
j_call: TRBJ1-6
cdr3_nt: TGTGCCATCCTGGGGGGCCCCAGCTCCTATAATTCACCCCTCCACTTT
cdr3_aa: CAILGGPSSYNSPLHF

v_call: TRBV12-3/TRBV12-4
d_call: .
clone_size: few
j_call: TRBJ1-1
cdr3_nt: TGTGCCAGCAGTTTAAGCGGGGTGGGGCAAGCTTTCTTT
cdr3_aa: CASSLSGVGQAFF

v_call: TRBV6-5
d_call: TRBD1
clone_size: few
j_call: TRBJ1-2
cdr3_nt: TGTGCCAGCAGTTTCAGACAGGGGGGACCCTATGGCTACACCTTC
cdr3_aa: CASSFRQGGPYGYTF

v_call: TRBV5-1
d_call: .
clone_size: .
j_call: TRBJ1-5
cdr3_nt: TGCGCCAGCAGCTTGTTGCCTAGAGGCGATCAGCCCCAGCATTTT
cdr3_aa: CASSLLPRGDQPQHF

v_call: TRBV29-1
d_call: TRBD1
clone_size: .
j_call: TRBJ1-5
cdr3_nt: TGCAGCGTGGTAACAGGGGGCAATCAGCCCCAGCATTTT
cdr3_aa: CSVVTGGNQPQHF

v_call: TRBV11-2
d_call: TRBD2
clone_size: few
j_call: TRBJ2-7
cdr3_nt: TGTGCCAGCAGCTTAACAACTAGCGGCGACTACGAGCAGTACTTC
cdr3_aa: CASSLTTSGDYEQYF

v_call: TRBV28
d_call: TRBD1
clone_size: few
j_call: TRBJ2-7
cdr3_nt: TGTGCCAGCAGTGTGGGACAGGGGGTTTGGCCCTACGAGCAGTACTTC
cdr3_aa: CASSVGQGVWPYEQYF

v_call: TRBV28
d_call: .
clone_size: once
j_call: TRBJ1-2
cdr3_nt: TGTGCCAGCAGTTTAGTTCTGACAGACGGCTACACCTTC
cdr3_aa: CASSLVLTDGYTF

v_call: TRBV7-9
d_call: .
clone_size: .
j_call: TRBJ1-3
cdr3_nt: TGTGCCAGCAGCGCCCGTTTGGGCTCTGGAAACACCATATATTTT
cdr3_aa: CASSARLGSGNTIYF

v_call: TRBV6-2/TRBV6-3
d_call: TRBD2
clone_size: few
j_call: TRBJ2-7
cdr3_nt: TGTGCCAGCAGTTACGGACTAGCTGAGCAGTACTTC
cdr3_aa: CASSYGLAEQYF

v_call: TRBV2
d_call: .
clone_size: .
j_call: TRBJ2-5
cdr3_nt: TGTGCCAGCAGTGAAGCGCTTTGGGACCAGTACCAAGAGACCCAGTACTTC
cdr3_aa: CASSEALWDQYQETQYF

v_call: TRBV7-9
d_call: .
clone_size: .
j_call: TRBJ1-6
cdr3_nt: TGTGCCAGCAGCAGCACCCGGGACACAGATCCCCTCCACTTT
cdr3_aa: CASSSTRDTDPLHF

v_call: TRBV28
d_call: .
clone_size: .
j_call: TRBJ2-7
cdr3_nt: TGTGCCAGCAGTCCCCAGGGATTCACGTCCTACGAGCAGTACTTC
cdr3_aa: CASSPQGFTSYEQYF

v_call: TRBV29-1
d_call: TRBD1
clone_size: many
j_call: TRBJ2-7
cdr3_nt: TGCAGCGTGGGGGACAGGCCCTACGAGCAGTACTTC
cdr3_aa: CSVGDRPYEQYF

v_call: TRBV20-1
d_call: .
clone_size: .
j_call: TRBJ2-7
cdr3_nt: TGCAGGATACAGGGTGCAGGCTACGAGCAGTACTTC
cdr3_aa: CRIQGAGYEQYF